This T cell receptor (beta chain) derives from a study of CD8 T cells in ankylosing spondylitis. The study's findings and limits: A number of the motif variants had already been described in reactive arthritis synovial fluid and blood. Typical of ankylosing spondylitis blood, it appeared, was a TCR beta motif of eight highly homologous variants.

The CDR3 runs to 15 residues. V lost 6 bases and J lost 7; bases outside the gene matches: 9. CDR1 MNHEY and CDR2 SVGEGT come from the germline V gene. This clonotype was counted between two and nine times. Its antigen is undetermined. Quantitative 5'-RACE with molecular barcodes generated TCR beta libraries. From the 5' RACE reads, TCRdb called clonotypes with MiXCR, one entry per CDR3 protein. The sample yields approximately 250,000 distinct CDR3 sequences, more than 25% seen once. The sequenced material came from blood, either unsorted or a sorted T cell fraction (not recorded which). This receptor was identified in a male donor with ankylosing spondylitis or in good health (not recorded which). The J gene is TRBJ1-5, the V gene TRBV6-2 or TRBV6-3; 10 bases map to TRBD1. CDR3 residues: CASSIDRGLNQPQHF. CDR3 DNA: TGTGCCAGCAGCATTGACAGGGGGCTCAACCAGCCCCAGCATTTT.